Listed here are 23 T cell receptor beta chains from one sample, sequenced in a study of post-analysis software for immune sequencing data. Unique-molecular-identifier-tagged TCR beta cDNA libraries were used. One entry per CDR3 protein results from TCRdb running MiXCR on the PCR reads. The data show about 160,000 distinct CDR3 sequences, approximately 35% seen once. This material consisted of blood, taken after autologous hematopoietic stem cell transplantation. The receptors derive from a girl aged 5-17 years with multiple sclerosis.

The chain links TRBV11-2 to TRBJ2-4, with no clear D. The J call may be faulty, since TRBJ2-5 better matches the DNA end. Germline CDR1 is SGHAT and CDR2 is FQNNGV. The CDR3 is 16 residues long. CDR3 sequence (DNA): TGTGCCAGCAGCTTAGATCTTAGTCAGCTTCAAGAGACCCAGTACTTC. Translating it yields CASSLDLSQLQETQYF.

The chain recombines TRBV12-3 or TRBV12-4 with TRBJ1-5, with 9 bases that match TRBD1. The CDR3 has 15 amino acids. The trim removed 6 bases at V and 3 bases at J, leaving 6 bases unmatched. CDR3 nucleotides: TGTGCCAGCAGAGATGGGACAGGGTACAATCAGCCCCAGCATTTT. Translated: CASRDGTGYNQPQHF.

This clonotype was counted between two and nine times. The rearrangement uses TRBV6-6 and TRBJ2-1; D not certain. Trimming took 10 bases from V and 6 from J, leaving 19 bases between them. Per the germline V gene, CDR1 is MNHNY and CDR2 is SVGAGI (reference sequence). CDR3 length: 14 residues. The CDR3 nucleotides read TGTGCCACCACTTTCGTGGCCCCCTGCAATGAGCAGTTCTTC. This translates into CATTFVAPCNEQFF.

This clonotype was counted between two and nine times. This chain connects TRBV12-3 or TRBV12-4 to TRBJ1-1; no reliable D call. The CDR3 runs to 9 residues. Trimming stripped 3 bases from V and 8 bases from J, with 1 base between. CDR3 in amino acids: CASSFEAFF. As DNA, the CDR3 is TGTGCCAGCAGTTTCGAAGCTTTCTTT.

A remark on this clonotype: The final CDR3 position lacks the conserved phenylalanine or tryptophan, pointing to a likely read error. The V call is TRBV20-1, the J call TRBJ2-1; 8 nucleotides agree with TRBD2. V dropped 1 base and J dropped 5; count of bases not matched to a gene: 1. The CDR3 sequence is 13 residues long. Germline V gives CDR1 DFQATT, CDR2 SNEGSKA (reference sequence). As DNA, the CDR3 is TGCAGTGCTAGAGGCGGGGGGAACAATGAGCAGTTCGTC. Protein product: CSARGGGNNEQFV.

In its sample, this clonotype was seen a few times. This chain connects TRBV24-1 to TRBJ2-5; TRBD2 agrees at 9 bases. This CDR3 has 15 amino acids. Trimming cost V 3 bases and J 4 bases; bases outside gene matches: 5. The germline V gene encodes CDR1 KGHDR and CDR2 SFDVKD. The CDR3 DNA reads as TGTGCCACCAGTGATAGACGCGGGAGGGTAGAGACCCAGTACTTC. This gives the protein CATSDRRGRVETQYF.

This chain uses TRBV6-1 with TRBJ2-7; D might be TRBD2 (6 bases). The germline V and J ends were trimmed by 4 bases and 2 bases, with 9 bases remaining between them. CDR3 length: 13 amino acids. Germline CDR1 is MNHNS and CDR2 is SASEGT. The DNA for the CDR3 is TGTGCCAGCAGTGTGGCGGGAACCTACGAGCAGTACTTC. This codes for CASSVAGTYEQYF.

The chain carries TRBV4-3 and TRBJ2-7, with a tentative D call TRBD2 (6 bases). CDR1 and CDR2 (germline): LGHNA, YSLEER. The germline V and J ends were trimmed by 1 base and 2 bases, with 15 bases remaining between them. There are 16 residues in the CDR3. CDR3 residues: CASSQVGWDSTYEQYF. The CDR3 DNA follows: TGCGCCAGCAGCCAAGTTGGATGGGACTCAACCTACGAGCAGTACTTC.

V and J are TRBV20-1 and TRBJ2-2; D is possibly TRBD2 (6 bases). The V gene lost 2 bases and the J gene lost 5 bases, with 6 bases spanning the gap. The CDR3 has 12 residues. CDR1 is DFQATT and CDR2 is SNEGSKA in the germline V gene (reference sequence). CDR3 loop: CSARSGTGELFF. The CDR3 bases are TGCAGTGCTAGAAGCGGGACCGGGGAGCTGTTTTTT.

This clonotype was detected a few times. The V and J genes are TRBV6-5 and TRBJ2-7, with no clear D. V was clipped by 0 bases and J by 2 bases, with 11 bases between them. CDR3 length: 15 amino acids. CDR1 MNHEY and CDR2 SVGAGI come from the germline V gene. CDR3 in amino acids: CASSYSEGRTYEQYF. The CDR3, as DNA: TGTGCCAGCAGTTACTCGGAAGGCCGAACCTACGAGCAGTACTTC.

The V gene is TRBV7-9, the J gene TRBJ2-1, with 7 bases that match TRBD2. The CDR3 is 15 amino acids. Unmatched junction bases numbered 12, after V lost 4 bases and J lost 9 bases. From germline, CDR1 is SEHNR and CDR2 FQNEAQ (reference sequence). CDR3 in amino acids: CASSSPGLRGSEQFF. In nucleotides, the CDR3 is TGTGCCAGCAGCTCCCCGGGTCTTCGCGGGAGTGAGCAGTTCTTC.

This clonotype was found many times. The CDR3 reads CSAFPWTSGIKNIQYF. As DNA, the CDR3 is TGCAGTGCTTTTCCCTGGACTAGCGGGATAAAAAACATTCAGTACTTC. V usage is TRBV20-1 and J usage is TRBJ2-4, with 12 bases aligning to TRBD2. The length of the CDR3 is 16 residues. V lost 5 bases, J lost 4 bases, and 9 bases stayed unmatched. CDR1 and CDR2 (germline): DFQATT, SNEGSKA (reference sequence).

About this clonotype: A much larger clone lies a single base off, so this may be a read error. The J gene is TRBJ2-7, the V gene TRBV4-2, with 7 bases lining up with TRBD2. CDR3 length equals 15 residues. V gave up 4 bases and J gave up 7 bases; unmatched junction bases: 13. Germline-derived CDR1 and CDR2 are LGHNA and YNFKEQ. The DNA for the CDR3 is TGTGCCAGCAGCCGGAGCAGGCTAGCGGACAATGAGCAGTACTTC. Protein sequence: CASSRSRLADNEQYF.

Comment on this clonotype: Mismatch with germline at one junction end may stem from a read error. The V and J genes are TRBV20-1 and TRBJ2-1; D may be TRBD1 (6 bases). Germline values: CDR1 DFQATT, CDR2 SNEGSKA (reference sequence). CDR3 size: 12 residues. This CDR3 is CSGQEIYNERFF. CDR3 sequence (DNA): TGCAGTGGACAGGAGATCTACAATGAGCGGTTCTTC.

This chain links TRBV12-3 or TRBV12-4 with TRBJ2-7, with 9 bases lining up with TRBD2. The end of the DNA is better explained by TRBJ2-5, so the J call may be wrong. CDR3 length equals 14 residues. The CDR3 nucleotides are TGTGCCAGCAGTTCCTGGACTAGCGACGAGACCCAGTACTTC. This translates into CASSSWTSDETQYF.

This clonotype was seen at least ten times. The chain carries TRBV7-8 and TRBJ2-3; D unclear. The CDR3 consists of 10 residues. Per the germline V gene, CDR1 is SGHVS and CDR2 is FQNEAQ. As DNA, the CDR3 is TGTTCATTGGGGACAGATACGCAGTATTTT. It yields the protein CSLGTDTQYF.

The CDR3 is CASSLIQGNQPQHF. CDR3 nucleotides: TGTGCCAGCAGTTTAATCCAGGGAAATCAGCCCCAGCATTTT. The rearrangement uses TRBV27 and TRBJ1-5; weak D call: TRBD1 (5 bases). The CDR3 loop spans 14 amino acids. CDR1 is MNHEY and CDR2 is SMNVEV in the germline V gene (reference sequence). V was clipped by 2 bases and J by 4 bases, with 9 bases between them.

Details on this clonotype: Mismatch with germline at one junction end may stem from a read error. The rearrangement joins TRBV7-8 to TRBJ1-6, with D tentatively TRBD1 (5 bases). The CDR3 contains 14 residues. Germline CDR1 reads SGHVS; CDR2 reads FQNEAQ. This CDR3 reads CASSLAGPNSPPHF. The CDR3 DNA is TGTGCCAGCAGCTTAGCGGGGCCTAATTCACCCCCCCACTTT.

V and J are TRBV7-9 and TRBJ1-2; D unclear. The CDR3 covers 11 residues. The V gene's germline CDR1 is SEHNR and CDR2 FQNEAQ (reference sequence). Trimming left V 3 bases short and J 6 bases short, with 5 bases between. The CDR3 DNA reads TGTGCCAGCAGCTTGGGGAATGGCTACACCTTC. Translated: CASSLGNGYTF.

The CDR3 reads CATSRGTGGQSYEQYF. The CDR3 region has the DNA TGTGCCACCAGCAGAGGAACAGGGGGCCAGTCCTACGAGCAGTACTTC. This sequence joins TRBV15 and TRBJ2-7; TRBD1 matches 9 bases. This CDR3 is built from 16 residues. The V segment lost 1 base and the J segment 1 base; nucleotides outside the gene matches: 5. CDR1 is LNHNV, CDR2 YYDKDF, per germline (reference sequence).

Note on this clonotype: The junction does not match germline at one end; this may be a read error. The CDR3 DNA reads as TGCGCCAGCAGCCAAGTTCATACTAGCGGGATCACAGATACGCAGTGTTTT. The encoded protein is CASSQVHTSGITDTQCF. This rearrangement joins TRBV4-1 to TRBJ2-3, with TRBD2 matching 10 bases. The length of the CDR3 is 17 residues. Germline-derived CDR1 and CDR2 are MGHRA and YSYEKL.

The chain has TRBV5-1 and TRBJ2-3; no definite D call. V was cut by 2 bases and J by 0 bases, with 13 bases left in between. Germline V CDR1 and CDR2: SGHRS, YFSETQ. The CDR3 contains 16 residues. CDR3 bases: TGCGCCAGCAGCTTATCCGGACGACCGAGCACAGATACGCAGTATTTT. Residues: CASSLSGRPSTDTQYF.

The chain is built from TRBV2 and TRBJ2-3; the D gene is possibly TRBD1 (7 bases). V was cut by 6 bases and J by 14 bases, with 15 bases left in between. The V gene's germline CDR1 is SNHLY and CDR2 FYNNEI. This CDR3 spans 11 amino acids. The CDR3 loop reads CASRSGGGLYF. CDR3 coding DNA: TGTGCCAGCAGGTCAGGGGGAGGCCTGTATTTT.